These T cell receptor beta chains were read from a single sample in a study of blood T cell repertoires in COVID-19. Measured with immunoSEQ multiplex PCR; TCRdb has only the in-frame clones, and not every one. The data show 35,000 to 55,000 clones, with just under 70% seen just once and 6.2% held by the top ten. The sequenced material came from peripheral blood. All receptors derive from a man of 80 years or more with acute or convalescent COVID-19. CDR3s include the opening cysteine and the closing phenylalanine or tryptophan. D genes are given only for firm matches. Size tells how often a clone was seen (once, few, many) or the class of an expanded clone, and some rows leave it out.

v_gene	d_gene	abundance	j_gene	CDR3nt	CDR3aa
TRBV6-2/TRBV6-3	TRBD1	few	TRBJ1-1	TGTGCCAGCAGTTACACCAATCGGACAGGGTGGAAAAAGGCCACTGAAGCTTTCTTT	CASSYTNRTGWKKATEAFF
TRBV6-4	TRBD1	-	TRBJ1-6	TGTGCCAGCAGGCTCGACAGGGGTCGGAATTCACCCCTCCACTTT	CASRLDRGRNSPLHF
TRBV19	-	-	TRBJ1-2	TGTGCCACTACTGTAACGAGGGGGTACACCTTC	CATTVTRGYTF
TRBV4-3	TRBD1	-	TRBJ2-1	TGCGCCAGCAGCCAAGAGGGACAGGGCTACAATGAGCAGTTCTTC	CASSQEGQGYNEQFF
TRBV10-3	TRBD1	-	TRBJ1-2	TGTGCCATCAGCTACCCGGGACAGGGAGTAGATGGCTACACCTTC	CAISYPGQGVDGYTF
TRBV5-1	-	-	TRBJ1-2	TGCGCCAGCAGCCGGCAGGGCCTAGGCTACACCTTC	CASSRQGLGYTF
TRBV7-6	TRBD1	-	TRBJ2-5	TGTGCCAGCAGCCCGCTACAGGGGTCATTAGAGACCCAGTACTTC	CASSPLQGSLETQYF
TRBV9	TRBD2	-	TRBJ2-1	TGTGCCAGCAGCGCGGGGGGAAAGCAGTTCTTC	CASSAGGKQFF
TRBV28	-	few	TRBJ1-5	TGTGCCAGCAGTTTAAAGGGGCCGGGCGGCAATCAGCCCCAGCATTTT	CASSLKGPGGNQPQHF
TRBV27	-	many	TRBJ1-6	TGTGCCACCCGGGCGGGGGCTATAAATTCACCCCTCCACTTT	CATRAGAINSPLHF
TRBV5-1	TRBD2	-	TRBJ2-2	TGCGCCAGCAGCTTGTATACGACTAGCGGGAGTGTAAGGATAAAGGGGACCGGGGAGCTGTTTTTT	CASSLYTTSGSVRIKGTGELFF
TRBV14	-	-	TRBJ2-1	TGTGCCAGCAGCCCCGAAGGGACTTTGGGTCATGAGCAGTTCTTC	CASSPEGTLGHEQFF
TRBV6-1	TRBD1	-	TRBJ2-2	TGTGCCAGCAGTGAAGAGGACAGGGCCACTCGGAGCGGGGAGCTGTTTTTT	CASSEEDRATRSGELFF
TRBV11-2	-	-	TRBJ1-5	TGTGCCAGCAGCTTAGATTCGGTGGATCAGCCCCAGCATTTT	CASSLDSVDQPQHF
TRBV11-2	-	many	TRBJ1-1	TGTGCCAGCAGGAGAGAGGCGGGGGCGGTCGCTGAAGCTTTCTTT	CASRREAGAVAEAFF
TRBV2	-	-	TRBJ1-2	TGTGCCAGCAGTGACAGCGGACCCTATGGCTACACCTTC	CASSDSGPYGYTF
TRBV30	-	-	TRBJ2-5	TGTGCCTGGAGTGTACCATGGGCTAGCCTCACGGAAGGGGGGACCCAGTACTTC	CAWSVPWASLTEGGTQYF
TRBV4-1	-	few	TRBJ1-2	TGCGCCAGCAGCCAAGGACAGGTGGATGGCTACACCTTC	CASSQGQVDGYTF
TRBV19	TRBD1	once	TRBJ1-4	TGTGCCAGTAGTGCGGACAGGGAGGAAAAACTGTTTTTT	CASSADREEKLFF
TRBV11-2	-	-	TRBJ1-3	TGTGCCAGCAGCTTACTTTTTGGCAGAACTGGAAACACCATATATTTT	CASSLLFGRTGNTIYF
TRBV5-5	-	-	TRBJ2-3	TGTGCCAGCAGCTTGGGGCAGGGTAGCACAGATACGCAGTATTTT	CASSLGQGSTDTQYF
TRBV5-5	TRBD1	few	TRBJ1-3	TGTGCCAGCAGCAGAACAGGGGTGAGCTCTGGAAACACCATATATTTT	CASSRTGVSSGNTIYF
TRBV5-6	-	-	TRBJ2-3	TGTGCCAGCAGCTTGGGTAGCGGTAGCACAGATACGCAGTATTTT	CASSLGSGSTDTQYF
TRBV4-3	TRBD2	-	TRBJ2-1	TGCGCCAGCAGCCGAGCGGGAGTGGGAGAGAATGAGCAGTTCTTC	CASSRAGVGENEQFF
TRBV5-6	-	-	TRBJ2-5	TGTGCCAGCAGCTTGTTGGGGGCAGAGACCCAGTACTTC	CASSLLGAETQYF
TRBV19	TRBD1	few	TRBJ1-1	TGTGCCAGTAGTCCCCGGGACAGGGGGCGAGGAACTGAAGCTTTCTTT	CASSPRDRGRGTEAFF
TRBV5-1	-	-	TRBJ2-1	TGCGCCAGCAGCGGTACAGGTGAAAGCTACAATGAGCAGTTCTTC	CASSGTGESYNEQFF
TRBV5-5	-	-	TRBJ1-3	TGTGCCAGCAGCGCCATGGGGAGGTCTGGAAACACCATATATTTT	CASSAMGRSGNTIYF
TRBV18	TRBD2	-	TRBJ2-2	TGTGCCAGCTCACCAATTTTTGTGACTAGCGGGACCCCCGACGGGGCCGGGGAGCTGTTTTTT	CASSPIFVTSGTPDGAGELFF
TRBV5-4	-	-	TRBJ2-5	TGTGCCAGCAGCTTGGGACAGGTTCAAGAGACCCAGTACTTC	CASSLGQVQETQYF
TRBV19	-	-	TRBJ1-1	TGTGCCAGTAGTATAGGCGGACTAATGAACACTGAAGCTTTCTTT	CASSIGGLMNTEAFF
TRBV5-6	TRBD1	-	TRBJ1-6	TGTGCCAGCAGCTCGCCGACAGGGGGCGCGGGTTCACCCCTCCACTTT	CASSSPTGGAGSPLHF
TRBV4-3	TRBD2	-	TRBJ2-5	TGCGCCAGCAGCCAAGATCTTCGGGAGGCACCAGAAGAGACCCAGTACTTC	CASSQDLREAPEETQYF
TRBV5-4	-	-	TRBJ2-2	TGTGCCAGCTCTAGGGGGGGGGAGCTGTTTTTT	CASSRGGELFF
TRBV5-8	TRBD1	-	TRBJ1-5	TGTGCCAGTGACAGGGGGCGAGGTCAGCCCCAGCATTTT	CASDRGRGQPQHF
TRBV2	TRBD1	-	TRBJ2-3	TGTGCCAGCAACCTATCCCCCCAGGGGGCAGATACGCAGTATTTT	CASNLSPQGADTQYF
TRBV3-1/TRBV3-2	-	few	TRBJ1-2	TGTGCCAGCAGCCAAGATCAGGGGAGTAGGCATGGCTACACCTTC	CASSQDQGSRHGYTF
TRBV5-1	-	-	TRBJ2-7	TGCGCCAGCAGCTCCTGGGACATAACATTCGAGCAGTACTTC	CASSSWDITFEQYF
TRBV7-9	TRBD1	-	TRBJ1-2	TGTGCCAGCAGCTCCGGAAACAGGGGAAGCAACTATGGCTACACCTTC	CASSSGNRGSNYGYTF
TRBV27	-	few	TRBJ2-1	TGTGCCAGCGCCCGGGGCAATGAGCAGTTCTTC	CASARGNEQFF
TRBV2	-	-	TRBJ2-7	TGTGCCAGCAGTGGGGGGCAAAGCTCCTACGAGCAGTACTTC	CASSGGQSSYEQYF
TRBV5-1	-	-	TRBJ1-6	TGCGCCAGCAGCTTGGACAGGGATAATTCACCCCTCCACTTT	CASSLDRDNSPLHF
TRBV19	-	-	TRBJ1-1	TGTGCCAGTAGTCCCCGTGGAGACACTGAAGCTTTCTTT	CASSPRGDTEAFF
TRBV5-5	-	-	TRBJ2-2	TGTGCCAGCAGCTTGGTCGGTAGGGGCCGGGAGCTGTTTTTT	CASSLVGRGRELFF
TRBV15	TRBD1	once	TRBJ2-7	TGTGCCACCAGCCAGCCCTGGACAGGGAGTTCCTACGAGCAGTACTTC	CATSQPWTGSSYEQYF
TRBV5-1	-	-	TRBJ2-3	TGCGCCAGCAGCACAGGACAGGAGGGGGCAGATACGCAGTATTTT	CASSTGQEGADTQYF
TRBV19	TRBD1	-	TRBJ1-1	TGTGCCGCAGGGACAGGGGAGAACACTGAAGCTTTCTTT	CAAGTGENTEAFF
TRBV4-1	-	-	TRBJ2-1	TGCGCCAGCAGCCAAGATCAGGACTTACCCTACAATGAGCAGTTCTTC	CASSQDQDLPYNEQFF
TRBV2	-	-	TRBJ2-7	TGTGCCAGCAGTGAAGTTCACAGCTCCTACGAGCAGTACTTC	CASSEVHSSYEQYF
TRBV7-9	TRBD2	-	TRBJ2-1	TGTGCCAGCAGCGAACTAGCGGGAGGGCCCCATGAGCAGTTCTTC	CASSELAGGPHEQFF
TRBV5-1	TRBD1	-	TRBJ2-1	TGCGCCAGCAGGTCGGGACAGGGGTCCTACAATGAGCAGTTCTTC	CASRSGQGSYNEQFF
TRBV30	-	-	TRBJ2-5	TGTGCCTGGAGTTTCTGGGGGGTTGGAGAGACCCAGTACTTC	CAWSFWGVGETQYF